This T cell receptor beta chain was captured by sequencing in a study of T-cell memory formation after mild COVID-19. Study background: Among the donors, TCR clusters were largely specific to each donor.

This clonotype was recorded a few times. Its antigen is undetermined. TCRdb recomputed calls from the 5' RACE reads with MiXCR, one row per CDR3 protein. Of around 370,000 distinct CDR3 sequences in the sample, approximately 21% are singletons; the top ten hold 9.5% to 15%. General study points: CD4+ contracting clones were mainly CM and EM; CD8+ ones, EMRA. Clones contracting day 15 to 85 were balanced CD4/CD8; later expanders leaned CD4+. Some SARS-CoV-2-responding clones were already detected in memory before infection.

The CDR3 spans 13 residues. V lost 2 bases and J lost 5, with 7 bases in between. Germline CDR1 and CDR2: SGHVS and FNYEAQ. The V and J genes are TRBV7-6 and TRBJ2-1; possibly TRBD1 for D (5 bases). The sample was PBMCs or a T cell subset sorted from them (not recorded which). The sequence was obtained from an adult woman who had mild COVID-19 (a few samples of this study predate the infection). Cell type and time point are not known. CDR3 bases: TGTGCCAGCAGCTTATCAGGGAACAATGAGCAGTTCTTC. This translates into CASSLSGNNEQFF.